The 30 T cell receptor beta chains below were found in one sample sequenced in a study of blood T cell repertoires in COVID-19. Profiled with immunoSEQ multiplex PCR; TCRdb holds only in-frame clones, not every one. The top ten clones hold 2% to 3% of a sample with around 260,000 clones, 87% of them seen once. Sequencing was performed on peripheral blood. The origin of the receptors is a woman aged 45-65 years with acute or convalescent COVID-19.

J is TRBJ1-4 and V is TRBV19; unclear D gene. Trimming left V 3 bases short and J 0 bases short, with 14 bases between. Germline-derived CDR1 and CDR2 are LNHDA and SQIVND (reference sequence). This CDR3 has 17 amino acids. The CDR3 nucleotides are TGTGCCAGTAGTATCGGGAAAGGGTTTGCAACTAATGAAAAACTGTTTTTT. This gives the protein CASSIGKGFATNEKLFF.

The chain is built from TRBV24-1 and TRBJ2-1, with a tentative D call TRBD2 (6 bases). V lost 8 bases and J lost 7, with 8 bases in between. The CDR3 loop spans 11 amino acids. The germline gives CDR1 KGHDR, CDR2 SFDVKD. CDR3 region: CATNGLNEQFF. In nucleotides, the CDR3 is TGTGCCACCAACGGACTAAATGAGCAGTTCTTC.

The J gene is TRBJ1-1, the V gene TRBV28, with unresolved D. Germline CDR1 MDHEN, CDR2 SYDVKM. V was shortened by 6 bases and J by 4 bases, with 9 bases between the two germline ends. The length of the CDR3 is 12 residues. CDR3 loop: CASSQVFTEAFF. CDR3 DNA sequence: TGTGCCAGCAGCCAGGTATTCACTGAAGCTTTCTTT.

The chain joins TRBV27 to TRBJ2-7, with TRBD2 as a possible D gene (5 bases). The CDR3 sequence is 14 residues long. Germline V lookup: CDR1 MNHEY, CDR2 SMNVEV (reference sequence). V was clipped by 2 bases and J by 1 base, with 9 bases between them. The CDR3 loop is CASSLKRASYEQYF. CDR3 DNA sequence: TGTGCCAGCAGTTTAAAGAGGGCTTCCTACGAGCAGTACTTC.

The genes are TRBV19 and TRBJ1-3; a possible D gene is TRBD1 (5 bases). V was shortened by 3 bases and J by 0 bases, with 15 bases between the two germline ends. Germline lookup yields CDR1 LNHDA and CDR2 SQIVND (reference sequence). CDR3 length: 17 residues. The CDR3 loop reads CASSIEQDLYSGNTIYF. The CDR3 DNA reads as TGTGCCAGTAGTATCGAACAGGACCTCTACTCTGGAAACACCATATATTTT. The variable domain in full, with the rest retrieved from reference TRBV19 and TRBJ1-3, is DGGITQSPKYLFRKEGQNVTLSCEQNLNHDAMYWYRQDPGQGLRLIYYSQIVNDFQKGDIAEGYSVSREKKESFPLTVTSAQKNPTAFYLCASSIEQDLYSGNTIYFGEGSWLTVV.

There are many counts of this clone. The chain carries TRBV2 and TRBJ1-2; 7 bases are a match to TRBD1. Per germline, CDR1 SNHLY and CDR2 FYNNEI. With 1 base clipped from V and 4 bases from J, the junction kept 6 bases outside the gene matches. CDR3 length equals 15 residues. The CDR3 DNA follows: TGTGCCAGCAGTGAAGGAGACGGGACAGCCTATGGCTACACCTTC. Its translation is CASSEGDGTAYGYTF.

The chain recombines TRBV28 with TRBJ2-7; no clear D. This CDR3 is 11 amino acids long. Germline lookup yields CDR1 MDHEN and CDR2 SYDVKM. The ends were cut back, 5 bases at V and 9 bases at J, with 11 bases in the middle. DNA of the CDR3: TGTGCCAGCAGTCACCCCTATGGGCAGTACTTC. Amino acid sequence: CASSHPYGQYF.

The chain joins TRBV27 to TRBJ2-7; D is unclear. The V end lost 6 bases, the J end lost 4 bases, and 19 bases lay between the germline ends. The length of the CDR3 is 15 residues. The V gene's germline CDR1 is MNHEY and CDR2 SMNVEV (reference sequence). CDR3 region: CASSMSVRVGYEQYF. CDR3 nucleotides: TGTGCCAGCAGCATGTCGGTGAGAGTCGGGTACGAGCAGTACTTC.

V and J are TRBV30 and TRBJ1-6; 9 nucleotides align to TRBD1. V was clipped by 3 bases and J by 10 bases; unmatched bases: 7. From germline, CDR1 is GTSNPN and CDR2 SVGIG (reference sequence). The CDR3 has 14 amino acids. This CDR3 reads CAWSVDRGISPLHF. The CDR3 region has the DNA TGTGCCTGGAGCGTTGACAGGGGGATCTCACCCCTCCACTTT.

This clone occurred a few times. The chain couples TRBV7-3 to TRBJ2-7; 10 nucleotides line up with TRBD2. J gave up 4 bases and V 2 bases, and 8 bases lay outside the gene matches. CDR3 length: 16 amino acids. Germline values: CDR1 SGHTA, CDR2 FQGTGA. This CDR3 reads CASSLGGLAEGYEQYF. CDR3 nucleotide sequence: TGTGCCAGCAGCTTAGGAGGACTAGCGGAGGGGTACGAGCAGTACTTC.

The chain has TRBV5-1 and TRBJ1-1; TRBD1 matches 8 bases. J gave up 1 base and V 4 bases, and 6 bases lay outside the gene matches. The CDR3 length is 15 residues. Germline V lookup: CDR1 SGHRS, CDR2 YFSETQ. The CDR3 here is CASSPLGQGNTEAFF. For the CDR3, the DNA is TGCGCCAGCAGCCCCCTCGGACAGGGGAACACTGAAGCTTTCTTT.

The V gene is TRBV9, the J gene TRBJ1-1; D might be TRBD1 (6 bases). From germline, CDR1 is SGDLS and CDR2 YYNGEE. V was shortened by 1 base and J by 1 base, with 14 bases between the two germline ends. The CDR3 extends over 16 amino acids. CDR3 protein: CASSVPQQGWNTEAFF. The CDR3 DNA reads TGTGCCAGCAGCGTACCCCAACAGGGATGGAACACTGAAGCTTTCTTT.

This clone was counted once. The chain is built from TRBV5-1 and TRBJ2-3; TRBD2 matches 11 bases. The V gene's germline CDR1 is SGHRS and CDR2 YFSETQ. This CDR3 region has 18 residues. The ends lost 2 bases at V and 4 bases at J; junction bases unmatched: 12. The CDR3 here is CASSFSRTSGSLADTQYF. The CDR3 coding sequence is TGCGCCAGCAGCTTCAGTCGAACTAGCGGGAGTTTGGCAGATACGCAGTATTTT.

The rearrangement links TRBV6-2 or TRBV6-3 to TRBJ2-2; 9 positions match TRBD2. CDR1 and CDR2 from the germline V gene are MNHEY and SVGEGT. The V segment lost 2 bases and the J segment 6 bases; nucleotides outside the gene matches: 10. The CDR3 is 17 amino acids. The CDR3 coding sequence is TGTGCCAGCAGTTACGCAGATAGCGGGAGTTGGGCCGGGGAGCTGTTTTTT. It specifies CASSYADSGSWAGELFF.

The J gene is TRBJ2-7, the V gene TRBV28; the D is unclear. Per the germline V gene, CDR1 is MDHEN and CDR2 is SYDVKM. V lost 3 bases to trimming and J lost 0 bases, with 12 bases between them. CDR3 length equals 15 residues. The DNA of the CDR3 is TGTGCCAGCAGTTTGCGAGGCTCGCTCTCCTACGAGCAGTACTTC. The encoded protein is CASSLRGSLSYEQYF.

The chain joins TRBV16 to TRBJ2-1; 7 bases match TRBD1. The CDR3 has 12 residues. Unmatched junction bases numbered 6, after V lost 6 bases and J lost 10 bases. CDR1 and CDR2 (germline): KGHSY, FQNENV. The CDR3 reads CASSPTGEEQFF. The CDR3 region has the DNA TGTGCCAGCAGTCCCACAGGGGAGGAGCAGTTCTTC.

The chain carries TRBV10-3 and TRBJ1-5; no reliable D call. V was pared by 0 bases and J by 0 bases, with 9 bases between. The length of the CDR3 is 16 residues. From germline, CDR1 is ENHRY and CDR2 SYGVKD. CDR3 coding DNA: TGTGCCATCAGTGAGTCAAGCTATTATAGCAATCAGCCCCAGCATTTT. Protein sequence: CAISESSYYSNQPQHF.

The V call is TRBV28, the J call TRBJ1-5; 9 bases are a match to TRBD1. The CDR3 extends over 15 amino acids. From germline, CDR1 is MDHEN and CDR2 SYDVKM. Trimming cost V 6 bases and J 7 bases; bases outside gene matches: 10. The CDR3 DNA sequence: TGTGCCAGCAGCCCAACCGGGACAGGGCCCCAGCCCCAGCATTTT. Encoded protein: CASSPTGTGPQPQHF.

V and J are TRBV2 and TRBJ1-5; the D is unclear. CDR3 length: 14 amino acids. V lost 8 bases and J lost 0, with 11 bases in between. The germline V gene encodes CDR1 SNHLY and CDR2 FYNNEI. CDR3: CASGLLDSNQPQHF. The CDR3 bases are TGTGCCAGCGGTTTGCTAGATAGCAATCAGCCCCAGCATTTT.

The chain uses TRBV6-1 and TRBJ2-7, with 9 bases fitting TRBD1. The CDR3 has 15 residues. Germline-derived CDR1 and CDR2 are MNHNS and SASEGT. Trimming removed 2 bases from V and 3 bases from J; junction bases left unmatched: 5. The CDR3 DNA reads TGTGCCAGCAGTGAAACCGGGACAGGGAGCTACGAGCAGTACTTC. Translation: CASSETGTGSYEQYF.

CDR3 sequence reads: CASSTRRDPYEQYF. CDR3 sequence (DNA): TGTGCCAGCAGTACCAGGAGGGATCCCTACGAGCAGTACTTC. The V and J genes are TRBV6-2 or TRBV6-3 and TRBJ2-7; D might be TRBD2 (6 bases). The V and J ends lost 5 bases and 2 bases respectively, with 13 bases between them. Germline lookup yields CDR1 MNHEY and CDR2 SVGEGT. There are 14 residues in the CDR3.

The V call is TRBV5-4, the J call TRBJ2-2, with 8 nucleotides matching TRBD2. Germline V gene data show CDR1 as SGHNT and CDR2 as YYREEE (reference sequence). V shed 8 bases, J shed 1 base, and the junction held 10 bases outside the gene matches. This CDR3 is 16 amino acids long. The CDR3 region is CASLPGGRRNTGELFF. In DNA form, the CDR3 reads TGTGCCAGTCTTCCAGGCGGGAGGAGGAACACCGGGGAGCTGTTTTTT.

V is TRBV27 and J is TRBJ2-6; 8 bases match TRBD1. CDR3 size: 18 residues. Trimming at V came to 5 bases and at J to 1 base, leaving 10 bases not matched to a gene. The germline CDR1 and CDR2 sequences are MNHEY and SMNVEV (reference sequence). The CDR3: CASSPLYNRGSGANVLTF. DNA of the CDR3: TGTGCCAGCAGTCCCCTTTACAACAGGGGGTCTGGGGCCAACGTCCTGACTTTC.

V and J are TRBV4-2 and TRBJ1-2; 10 bases fit TRBD1. The germline V gene has CDR1 LGHNA and CDR2 YNFKEQ. The CDR3 loop spans 14 amino acids. V shed 3 bases and J 4 bases; nucleotides not matched to a gene: 2. The CDR3 DNA is TGTGCCAGCAGCCAGGACAGGGGGACCTATGGCTACACCTTC. Encoded protein: CASSQDRGTYGYTF.

The rearrangement links TRBV5-6 to TRBJ1-1; the D gene is possibly TRBD1 (6 bases). Per the germline V gene, CDR1 is SGHDT and CDR2 is YYEEEE. The CDR3 covers 16 residues. With 1 base removed from V and 4 bases from J, the gap between germline ends came to 17 bases. In DNA, the CDR3 is TGTGCCAGCAGCTTGACCGGGACAACTAGGACCACTGAAGCTTTCTTT. Its translation is CASSLTGTTRTTEAFF.

This chain links TRBV5-1 with TRBJ2-1; 10 bases map to TRBD1. In germline, CDR1 is SGHRS, CDR2 YFSETQ. V trimming: 0 bases; J trimming: 7 bases; junction bases outside the gene matches: 7. This CDR3 comprises 16 residues. CDR3 amino acids: CASSLGRTGGMNEQFF. DNA of the CDR3: TGCGCCAGCAGCTTGGGCCGGACAGGGGGTATGAATGAGCAGTTCTTC.

V gene TRBV11-3 combines with J gene TRBJ2-5; 7 positions agree with TRBD1. The J segment lost 5 bases and the V segment lost 0 bases, leaving 9 bases of the junction unmatched. The CDR3 contains 16 residues. CDR1 and CDR2 (germline): SGHNT, YENEEA. The CDR3: CASSLDRQGLGETQYF. CDR3 in DNA: TGTGCCAGCAGCTTAGATCGACAGGGTTTGGGGGAGACCCAGTACTTC.

This chain connects TRBV28 to TRBJ1-2, with 8 bases that match TRBD1. The V gene end was trimmed by 6 bases and the J gene end by 4 bases; junction bases not matched to a gene: 10. Germline V lookup: CDR1 MDHEN, CDR2 SYDVKM. CDR3 size: 15 residues. DNA of the CDR3: TGTGCCAGCAGCACCGGGGACAGGAGCTCCTATGGCTACACCTTC. Its translation is CASSTGDRSSYGYTF.

The CDR3 region has the DNA TGTGCCAGCTCGCGCCAGACAGGGGACGAGCAGTACTTC. Residues: CASSRQTGDEQYF. The chain joins TRBV18 to TRBJ2-7; TRBD1 aligns across 8 bases. The CDR3 runs 13 residues. The germline gives CDR1 KGHSH, CDR2 LQKENI. V lost 6 bases, J lost 5 bases, and 6 bases stayed unmatched.

The chain is built from TRBV5-4 and TRBJ2-4; 7 bases are a match to TRBD2. The germline gives CDR1 SGHNT, CDR2 YYREEE (reference sequence). This CDR3 spans 15 amino acids. The V and J ends lost 7 bases and 0 bases, in that order; junction bases with no gene match: 7. The DNA of the CDR3 is TGTGCCAGCGGTGGCGGGGGACTAGCCAAAAACATTCAGTACTTC. It specifies CASGGGGLAKNIQYF. The full variable domain, its missing parts supplied by reference TRBV5-4 and TRBJ2-4, is ETGVTQSPTHLIKTRGQQVTLRCSSQSGHNTVSWYQQALGQGPQFIFQYYREEENGRGNFPPRFSGLQFPNYSSELNVNALELDDSALYLCASGGGGLAKNIQYFGAGTRLSVL.